This T cell receptor (beta chain) was recorded in a study of vaccination effects on CD4 cells after COVID-19. General study findings and limits: Healthy vaccinees' vaccine-induced clones included only 1 of 255 that recognized common cold coronaviruses.

ViraFEST used viral peptide pools to expand antigen-specific CD4+ T cells before sequencing. When ten to eleven days of culture had elapsed, CD4+ T cells were isolated. Having tested negative for nucleocapsid antibodies, the vaccine recipients showed no prior SARS-CoV-2 infection. Concerning this clone: Its specificity is unknown.

Measured with immunoSEQ multiplex PCR; TCRdb has only the in-frame clones, and not every one. The table lists under 25,000 clones, 73% of them singletons. V dropped 5 bases and J dropped 3 bases, with 7 bases sitting between them. Germline CDR1 GTSNPN, CDR2 SVGIG (reference sequence). CDR3 length: 11 amino acids. This clonotype was sampled from a human donor who received a COVID-19 vaccine. Sample: CD4+ T cells from PBMCs cultured with SARS-CoV-2 spike peptides, taken before COVID-19 vaccination. The chain is built from TRBV30 and TRBJ1-1; unclear D gene. CDR3 bases: TGTGCCTGGGAGGAGTACACTGAAGCTTTCTTT. This translates into CAWEEYTEAFF.